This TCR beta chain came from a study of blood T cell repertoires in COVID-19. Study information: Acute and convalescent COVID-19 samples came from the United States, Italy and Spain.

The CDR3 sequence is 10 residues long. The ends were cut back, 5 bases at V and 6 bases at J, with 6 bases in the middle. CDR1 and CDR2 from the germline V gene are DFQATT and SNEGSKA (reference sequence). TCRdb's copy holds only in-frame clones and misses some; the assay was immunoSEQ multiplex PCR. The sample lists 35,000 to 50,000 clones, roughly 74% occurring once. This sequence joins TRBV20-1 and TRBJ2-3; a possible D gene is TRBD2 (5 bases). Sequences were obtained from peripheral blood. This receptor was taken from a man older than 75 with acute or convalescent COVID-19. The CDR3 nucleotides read TGCAGTGCTGGACTGGATACGCAGTATTTT. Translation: CSAGLDTQYF.